This T cell receptor beta chain was profiled in a study of shared clonotypes between healthy human individuals. As for the study in general: Contributing individuals were a couple of females and a few males aged 18 to 49. Regarding the study as a whole: Non-shared clonotypes were found to have lower generation probabilities than the clonotypes that were shared by all four of the sorted-subset donors.

Sorted-subset replicate PCRs used around 200 ng DNA, approximately 33,000 T cell genomes. Generated by immunoSEQ multiplex PCR, the TCRdb table keeps only in-frame clones and is missing some. The table lists a few million clones, roughly 93% of them singletons. V was pared by 1 base and J by 5 bases, with 17 bases between. Germline assignment: CDR1 SGHAT and CDR2 FQNNGV. The CDR3 spans 16 residues. Note on this clone: The antigen is not known.

This rearrangement joins TRBV11-2 to TRBJ2-5; D is possibly TRBD1 or TRBD2 (5 bases each). The sequence was obtained from a man aged 18 to 29 in good health. Some clones in this sample may be carry-over from other donors' samples. Sequenced input: naive CD4+ T cells from PBMCs. This sample's subset: CD45RA+ positively selected. The CDR3 region has the DNA TGTGCCAGCAGCTTAGTACGTGGGACCCGCCGGGAGACCCAGTACTTC. Residues: CASSLVRGTRRETQYF.